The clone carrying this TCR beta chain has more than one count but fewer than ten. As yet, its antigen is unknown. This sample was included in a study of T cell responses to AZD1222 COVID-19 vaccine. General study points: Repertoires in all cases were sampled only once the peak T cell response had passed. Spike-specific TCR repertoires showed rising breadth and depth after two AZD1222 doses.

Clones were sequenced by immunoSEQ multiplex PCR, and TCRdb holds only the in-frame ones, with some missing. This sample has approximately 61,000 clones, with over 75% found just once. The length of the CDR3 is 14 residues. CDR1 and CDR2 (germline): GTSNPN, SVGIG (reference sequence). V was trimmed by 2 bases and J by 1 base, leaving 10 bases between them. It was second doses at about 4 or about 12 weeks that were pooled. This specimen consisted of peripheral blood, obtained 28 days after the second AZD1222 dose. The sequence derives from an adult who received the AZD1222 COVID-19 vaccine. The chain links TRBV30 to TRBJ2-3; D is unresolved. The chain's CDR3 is CAWSSGAGTDTQYF. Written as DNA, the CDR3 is TGTGCCTGGAGTTCGGGTGCCGGCACAGATACGCAGTATTTT.